This is a list of T cell receptor beta chains from one sample in a study of cytomegalovirus exposure and HLA in healthy donors. Using immunoSEQ multiplex PCR, the repertoire was profiled, and TCRdb retains in-frame clones only, with some absent. The sample holds about 140,000 clones, approximately 80% seen once. Sequencing was done on a sample of PBMCs. The source is a man aged 30 to 39 in good health and CMV-seropositive. Each CDR3 is given with its conserved first and last residue. The D gene is left open where the match is weak. Some rows have no size entry. The others give once, few or many, or a class for an expanded clone.

TRBD1 15 TRBJ1-6 NA TRBV2 TGTGCCAGCAGCGTCGACAGGGGGGGTAATTCACCCCTCCACTTT CASSVDRGGNSPLHF
NA 17 TRBJ2-3 NA TRBV15 TGTGCCACCAGCCCCCAAGCATCGGGGAGTGGCACAGATACGCAGTATTTT CATSPQASGSGTDTQYF
TRBD2 14 TRBJ2-2 NA TRBV28 TGTGCCAGCTCGGGACTAGCGGGCGCCGGGGAGCTGTTTTTT CASSGLAGAGELFF
TRBD1 15 TRBJ2-1 NA TRBV6-5 TGTGCCAGCAGTGGGTTGGGGACAGGGGGCTCTGAGCAGTTCTTC CASSGLGTGGSEQFF
NA 15 TRBJ1-1 NA TRBV7-9 TGTGCCAGCAGCTTAGGGCAGGGGAAGAACACTGAAGCTTTCTTT CASSLGQGKNTEAFF
TRBD1 13 TRBJ1-1 few TRBV5-1 TGCGCCAGCGGACAGGGGGCTGACACTGAAGCTTTCTTT CASGQGADTEAFF
TRBD1 16 TRBJ1-4 NA TRBV5-3 TGTGCCAGAAGCTTGGTAAGAGACAGGGGTAATGAAAAACTGTTTTTT CARSLVRDRGNEKLFF
NA 14 TRBJ1-2 once TRBV2 TGTGCCAGCGGGAGGTCAGAGGCCAATTTAGGCTACACCTTC CASGRSEANLGYTF
TRBD1 14 TRBJ1-5 NA TRBV2 TGTGCCAGCAGTGGGACAGGGAATAATCAGCCCCAGCATTTT CASSGTGNNQPQHF
TRBD1 15 TRBJ2-3 NA TRBV7-3 TGTGCCAGCAGCTCGACAGGGGATTCTGTAGATACGCAGTATTTT CASSSTGDSVDTQYF
TRBD1 18 TRBJ2-2 NA TRBV7-9 TGTGCCAGCAGCCCAGCCTTCGGGCAGGGGGTTAACACCGGGGAGCTGTTTTTT CASSPAFGQGVNTGELFF
NA 12 TRBJ2-5 NA TRBV28 TGTGCCAGCAGTTTATTGAGAGGGACCCAGTACTTC CASSLLRGTQYF
TRBD2 14 TRBJ2-1 NA TRBV6-4 TGTGCCAGCAGTGAGCTAGCGGGGCACAATGAGCAGTTCTTC CASSELAGHNEQFF
NA 15 TRBJ2-2 once TRBV7-6 TGTGCCAGCAGCCAGACCAGGCAGGACACCGGGGAGCTGTTTTTT CASSQTRQDTGELFF
TRBD1 16 TRBJ2-5 NA TRBV5-6 TGTGCCAGCAGCTTTATTTACGGGACAGCCGAAGAGACCCAGTACTTC CASSFIYGTAEETQYF
TRBD1 16 TRBJ1-3 NA TRBV5-1 TGCGCCAGCAGTTTTACGACAGGGAGCTCTGGAAACACCATATATTTT CASSFTTGSSGNTIYF
TRBD1 10 TRBJ2-7 NA TRBV2 TGTGCCTCCGACAGGGATGAGCAGTACTTC CASDRDEQYF
NA 16 TRBJ1-5 NA TRBV21-1 TGTGCCAGCAGCAAAGTGGCGGAAACTAGCAATCAGCCCCAGCATTTT CASSKVAETSNQPQHF
NA 13 TRBJ1-5 many TRBV6-1 TGTGCCAGCAGTGATATGGGGGCTCAGCCCCAGCATTTT CASSDMGAQPQHF
NA 15 TRBJ1-1 NA TRBV4-1 TGCGCCAGCAGCCCAACTGGACAGATGAACACTGAAGCTTTCTTT CASSPTGQMNTEAFF
TRBD1 16 TRBJ2-1 NA TRBV5-1 TGCGCCAGCAGCGGGGGACAGGGGGTAGCCTACAATGAGCAGTTCTTC CASSGGQGVAYNEQFF
NA 18 TRBJ2-7 NA TRBV29-1 TGCAGCGTTGTACTGGGTAGGGGAAGGGTCGCTGGCTCCTACGAGCAGTACTTC CSVVLGRGRVAGSYEQYF